This paragraph covers one T cell receptor (beta chain) sequence. Its antigen is currently not known. No base quality information exists; no much larger clone differs at one position. Trimming removed 0 bases from V and 7 bases from J, leaving 24 bases between the germline ends. Reading from cysteine to phenylalanine, the CDR3 counts 18 amino acids. CDR3 DNA only is kept here, 54 bases in frame from base 1. Taken from the germline V gene (reference sequence), the CDR1 and CDR2 loops are LNHDA and SQIVND. Reading the label with the study, this specimen's treatment or condition is: approximately nine-day PBMC culture with coronavirus spike peptide pools or control peptides (ViraFEST assay). To expand antigen-specific T cells with peptide pools and then pick out the expanded clonotypes through TCR sequencing, the study relied on the ViraFEST assay. Positive SARS-CoV-2 PCR tests in the convalescent patients dated from March to December 2020, before Alpha, Beta and Delta variants emerged in the United States. Each well held about 2 million PBMCs cultured in IMDM containing approximately 5% human AB serum and approximately 9.6 IU/ml IL-2, with 10 ug/ml peptide pools added. On days 3 and 7, half of the culture medium was replaced with fresh IL-2-containing medium. After 9 to 10 days of culture, CD4+ T cells were isolated by negative selection using the EasySep CD4+ T cell isolation kit. Ficoll-Paque Plus gradient centrifugation was used to isolate PBMCs from whole blood, and the isolated PBMCs were then either used fresh or cryopreserved at -140C. Culture conditions were generally each tested in triplicate wells.

This specimen belongs to a study of vaccination and CD4 T cells after COVID-19 (dated by TCRdb to between 2020 and 2023). Looking at the study overall: Every convalescent patient had a positive nasal swab PCR test for SARS-CoV-2, with mild disease in about nine patients and severe disease in one. In the convalescent cohort there were six males and four females, among whom were two Hispanic individuals, seven Caucasians, two Asians and one multiracial person. Each participant got two doses of either the Pfizer-BioNTech BNT162b2 vaccine (n=8) or the Moderna mRNA-1273 vaccine (n=2). Post-COVID blood samples from convalescent patients were collected a median of approximately 93 days after diagnosis, with a range of roughly 30 to 170 days. Post-vaccine blood samples were obtained a median of about 70 days after the second vaccine dose, with a range of about 14 to 250 days. For stimulating the cultures, overlapping spike peptide pools were used, derived from SARS-CoV-2 as well as from the common cold coronaviruses HCoV-NL63, HCoV-OC43 and HCoV-229E. In control cultures, a CEFX viral epitope pool was used as positive control, an HIV-1 Nef peptide pool was used as negative control, or no peptide was added. The spike-specific CD4+ TCR repertoire was compared before and after mRNA vaccination in around ten COVID-19 convalescent patients and a handful of infection-naive healthy vaccine recipients. Broader findings and caveats from the paper: Nearly all vaccine-specific clones in convalescent patients (304 of 307) were mono-reactive for SARS-CoV-2 spike rather than cross-reactive with common cold coronaviruses. Relatively few convalescent patients were included in the study, and early timepoints after natural infection were not analyzed. In convalescent patients, a median around 85% of post-vaccine SARS-CoV-2-reactive clones were detected only after vaccination, and vaccine-specific priming was suggested by this finding. An increase in the median number of SARS-CoV-2-reactive clonotypes from approximately 23 after infection to 35 to 40 after vaccination was observed, but the change was not found to be significant.

The library was obtained by PCR. At the Johns Hopkins FTIC core, DNA from the cultured CD4+ T cells underwent TCR sequencing with the Oncomine TCR Beta short-read assay. The QIAamp micro DNA kit was used to extract genomic DNA from the cultured CD4+ T cells. Oncomine TCR Beta libraries from cultured CD4+ T cells were pooled with unique dual indexes and sequenced on an Illumina iSeq 100. In the source study's methods: Non-productive sequences were removed, and CDR3s not starting with C, not ending with F or W, or shorter than 7 amino acids were discarded. Antigen-specific clonotypes were identified using the MANAFEST web application through comparison of peptide-stimulated wells with reference and other culture wells. An FDR below 0.05, an odds ratio above 5, and a productive frequency above 0.1% in at least two of three replicate wells were required for clones to be considered positive. Cross-reactive clonotypes were defined as significantly expanded in both SARS-CoV-2 spike wells and at least one common cold coronavirus spike condition. Using R version 3.6.1, CDR3 homology was evaluated through Levenshtein distances (stringdist) along with unrooted phylogenetic trees (ape). TCRdb ran its own pipeline on the public reads, namely fastp trimming at Q25 and MiXCR clone calling, and kept in-frame beta chains. Every CDR3 protein is listed once, alongside the most common genes and DNA of its rows. TCRdb, not the original authors, processed these V and J calls. A total of some 18,000 distinct CDR3 sequences appear in this sample, just over 60% of them only once. The leading ten clones occupy roughly 7.3% of the sample.

The sequence links TRBV19 to TRBJ2-5; the D match is possibly TRBD1 or TRBD2, with 5 bases aligned in each. The sample was CD4+ T cells from blood, cultured in vitro. The receptor comes from a human donor who had recovered from COVID-19. The nucleotide sequence reads as follows: TGTGCCAGTAGTATAGATCCAGTAGGGGAAGGGAGTTTGGGGACCCAGTACTTC. This translates into CASSIDPVGEGSLGTQYF.